This TCR beta chain was recovered during a study of control samples from healthy donors and cancer patients. Trimming removed 0 bases from V and 2 bases from J, with 12 bases in between. The CDR3 runs 15 residues. Germline CDR1 reads SGDLS; CDR2 reads YYNGEE. Assay: immunoSEQ multiplex PCR; the TCRdb copy retains only in-frame clones and omits some. The sample holds around 100,000 clones, more than 90% seen once. The TCR originated in a human donor in good health. The donor label of this sample is uncertain. V is TRBV9 and J is TRBJ2-7, with D maybe TRBD1 (5 bases). Sequencing was done on a sample of blood. DNA of the CDR3: TGTGCCAGCAGCGTAGCGGCAGGGTTCGCCTACGAGCAGTACTTC. Translating gives CASSVAAGFAYEQYF.